A selection of T cell receptor beta chains follows, all from one sample in a study of cytomegalovirus exposure and HLA in healthy donors. Some clones are missing from TCRdb's copy, which holds only in-frame ones; the method was immunoSEQ multiplex PCR. This sample has approximately 130,000 clones, with about 78% found just once. Sample: PBMCs. The receptors stem from a man in his forties or fifties in good health and CMV-seronegative. Each CDR3 is given without its conserved first and last residue.

v_gene: TRBV7-9; j_gene: TRBJ2-3; CDR3aa: ASSPGTASTDTQY
v_gene: TRBV28; j_gene: TRBJ2-7; CDR3aa: ASSPPTGQGYEQY
v_gene: TRBV10-3; j_gene: TRBJ1-2; CDR3aa: AISEGTANYGYT
v_gene: TRBV27; j_gene: TRBJ2-7; CDR3aa: ASSPQGVSYEQY
v_gene: TRBV10-3; j_gene: TRBJ2-5; CDR3aa: ATQGGQETQY
v_gene: TRBV2; j_gene: TRBJ2-5; CDR3aa: ASSDLGLDLKTQY
v_gene: TRBV15; j_gene: TRBJ1-5; CDR3aa: ATSRGGQDMYQPQH
v_gene: TRBV30; j_gene: TRBJ1-2; CDR3aa: AWGRDRPYGYT
v_gene: TRBV18; j_gene: TRBJ1-5; CDR3aa: ASSPRLTATDQPQH
v_gene: TRBV5-6; j_gene: TRBJ2-2; CDR3aa: ASSFGLATNTGELF